One sample yielded the 12 T cell receptor beta chains listed below, sequenced in a study of T cell repertoires in cytomegalovirus infection. Via MiXCR, TCRdb re-called the reads, giving one row per CDR3 protein. The repertoire has approximately 500,000 distinct CDR3 sequences, approximately 15% of them found once; the top ten carry 20% to 30%. Sample: CD8+ T cells from PBMCs. The receptor set was obtained from a human donor in good health (CMV status not recorded). Some clones in this sample may be carry-over from other donors' samples.

In DNA, the CDR3 is TGTGCCAGCAGTCCTCTCGACAGGGCAGGCTTCTACGAGCAGTACTTC. Translating gives CASSPLDRAGFYEQYF. The chain joins TRBV27 to TRBJ2-7, with 7 bases fitting TRBD1. J gave up 3 bases and V 5 bases, and 13 bases lay outside the gene matches. Germline V gene data show CDR1 as MNHEY and CDR2 as SMNVEV (reference sequence). The CDR3 sequence is 16 residues long.

This clonotype was recorded at least ten times. The rearrangement uses TRBV11-2 and TRBJ1-1, with D maybe TRBD1 (5 bases). CDR3 length: 14 amino acids. V was cut by 7 bases and J by 0 bases, with 12 bases left in between. Per the germline V gene, CDR1 is SGHAT and CDR2 is FQNNGV. This CDR3 is CASTPDTLNTEAFF. Here the CDR3 DNA reads TGTGCCAGCACCCCGGACACTTTGAACACTGAAGCTTTCTTT.

Note on this clonotype: One end of the junction is discordant with germline, which a read error may explain. The chain uses TRBV9 and TRBJ2-3; D is unclear. Germline assignment: CDR1 SGDLS and CDR2 YYNGEE. This CDR3 has 16 residues. This CDR3 reads CASSVGGRVSTDTQSF. The CDR3, as DNA: TGTGCCAGCAGCGTAGGCGGTCGCGTCAGCACAGATACGCAGTCTTTT.

This clonotype came up a few times. The rearrangement joins TRBV3-1 to TRBJ1-3; 8 bases are a match to TRBD1. The trim removed 0 bases at V and 4 bases at J, leaving 11 bases unmatched. The CDR3 runs 18 residues. Germline CDR1 reads LGHDT; CDR2 reads YNNKEL (reference sequence). DNA for the CDR3: TGTGCCAGCAGCCAAGATACCTACCACAGGGGGAGAGGAAACACCATATATTTT. Encoded protein: CASSQDTYHRGRGNTIYF.

The V gene is TRBV29-1, the J gene TRBJ2-7, with 10 bases that match TRBD1. The germline V gene encodes CDR1 SQVTM and CDR2 ANQGSEA. The V segment lost 7 bases and the J segment 5 bases; nucleotides outside the gene matches: 8. The CDR3 runs 13 residues. The CDR3 DNA is TGCAGCGCTTCCGGGACAGGGGTAGACGAGCAGTACTTC. This sequence encodes CSASGTGVDEQYF.

CDR3 loop: CASSPGQGSSGNTIYF. The DNA of the CDR3 is TGTGCCAGCAGCCCGGGACAGGGGAGCTCTGGAAACACCATATATTTT. V usage is TRBV5-8 and J usage is TRBJ1-3, with 10 bases fitting TRBD1. CDR1 SGHTS and CDR2 YDEGEE come from the germline V gene. J lost 0 bases, V lost 4 bases, and 4 bases had no gene match. This CDR3 is built from 16 residues.

In this sample, this clonotype turned up many times. The rearrangement links TRBV7-9 to TRBJ2-7; possibly TRBD1 or TRBD2 for D (5 bases each). The CDR3 extends over 14 amino acids. Per the germline V gene, CDR1 is SEHNR and CDR2 is FQNEAQ (reference sequence). The V gene lost 6 bases and the J gene lost 6 bases, with 18 bases spanning the gap. The CDR3 sequence: CASRNLSGTREQYF. CDR3 DNA: TGTGCCAGCAGAAACTTGTCTGGGACGCGCGAGCAGTACTTC. Filled out from reference TRBV7-9 and TRBJ2-7, the complete variable domain reads DTGVSQNPRHKITKRGQNVTFRCDPISEHNRLYWYRQTLGQGPEFLTYFQNEAQLEKSRLLSDRFSAERPKGSFSTLEIQRTEQGDSAMYLCASRNLSGTREQYFGPGTRLTVT.

This clonotype showed up just a few times. The chain joins TRBV5-1 to TRBJ2-7; perhaps TRBD2 as D (5 bases). The V end was cut by 5 bases, the J end by 4 bases, with 13 bases between. The CDR3 length is 13 residues. Germline CDR1 and CDR2: SGHRS and YFSETQ. The chain's CDR3 is CASSLHPGYEQYF. The CDR3 nucleotides read TGCGCCAGCAGTCTCCATCCGGGATACGAGCAGTACTTC. Supplemented by reference TRBV5-1 and TRBJ2-7, the full variable domain reads KAGVTQTPRYLIKTRGQQVTLSCSPISGHRSVSWYQQTPGQGLQFLFEYFSETQRNKGNFPGRFSGRQFSNSRSEMNVSTLELGDSALYLCASSLHPGYEQYFGPGTRLTVT.

The sample holds a few counts of this clonotype. The rearrangement links TRBV15 to TRBJ2-3; 8 positions match TRBD2. The ends lost 3 bases at V and 0 bases at J; junction bases unmatched: 11. Looked up from germline, CDR1 is LNHNV and CDR2 is YYDKDF (reference sequence). The CDR3 is made up of 18 amino acids. The CDR3, as DNA: TGTGCCACCAGCAGCCGGTGGGGAGCGGGGGCGAGCACAGATACGCAGTATTTT. Amino acids: CATSSRWGAGASTDTQYF.

This clonotype was counted only a few times. The chain has TRBV27 and TRBJ1-2, with 7 bases fitting TRBD1. The CDR3 is 14 residues long. CDR1 is MNHEY, CDR2 SMNVEV, per germline (reference sequence). V lost 5 bases to trimming and J lost 6 bases; unmatched junction nucleotides: 9. The CDR3 sequence is CASSARDRRHGYTF. In nucleotides, the CDR3 is TGTGCCAGCAGTGCCCGGGACAGAAGGCATGGCTACACCTTC.

This clonotype was found many times. The chain has TRBV7-9 and TRBJ1-5; D might be TRBD1 (6 bases). Germline V lookup: CDR1 SEHNR, CDR2 FQNEAQ (reference sequence). Trimming removed 1 base at V and 6 bases at J, with 10 bases between. This CDR3 region has 14 residues. The CDR3 here is CASSLGLGGQPQHF. CDR3 nucleotides: TGTGCCAGCAGCTTAGGGCTAGGGGGTCAGCCCCAGCATTTT.

This clonotype was seen repeatedly, ten times or more. V gene TRBV10-3 combines with J gene TRBJ1-1; D unresolved. CDR1 and CDR2 from the germline V gene are ENHRY and SYGVKD. The CDR3 is 15 amino acids. V gave up 0 bases and J gave up 3 bases, with 11 bases separating them. The CDR3 here is CAISESIGLDTEAFF. CDR3 bases: TGTGCCATCAGTGAGTCGATAGGGTTAGACACTGAAGCTTTCTTT.